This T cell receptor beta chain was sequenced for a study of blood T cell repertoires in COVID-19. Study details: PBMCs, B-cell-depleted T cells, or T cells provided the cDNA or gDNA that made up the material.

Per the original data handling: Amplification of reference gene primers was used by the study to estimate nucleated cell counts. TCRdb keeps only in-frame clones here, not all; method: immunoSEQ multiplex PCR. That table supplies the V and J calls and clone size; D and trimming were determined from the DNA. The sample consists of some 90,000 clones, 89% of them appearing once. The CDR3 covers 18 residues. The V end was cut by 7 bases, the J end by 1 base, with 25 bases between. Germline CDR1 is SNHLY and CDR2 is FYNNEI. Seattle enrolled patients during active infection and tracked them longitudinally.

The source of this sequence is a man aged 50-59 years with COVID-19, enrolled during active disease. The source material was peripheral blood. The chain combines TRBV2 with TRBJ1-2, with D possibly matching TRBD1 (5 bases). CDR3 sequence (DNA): TGTGCCAGCACCGAAGGGAGGTTGTCCAGGGCTAATAACTATGGCTACACCTTC. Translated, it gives CASTEGRLSRANNYGYTF.